Shown below are 20 T cell receptor beta chains from a single sample sequenced in a study of CD8 T cells in Susac syndrome. Random hexamers were used to reverse transcribe 0.5 to 1 ug of RNA. TCRdb independently ran MiXCR on the immunoSEQ multiplex PCR reads; one entry per CDR3 protein. The sample holds tens of thousands of distinct CDR3 sequences, 94% seen once. Sequenced material: CD8+ T cells from PBMCs. These receptors all come from a human donor with Susac syndrome.

This clonotype was picked up one time. The rearrangement uses TRBV12-3 or TRBV12-4 and TRBJ2-3; D gene unclear. Deletions cut 6 bases from V and 3 bases from J, with 19 bases between. The CDR3 has 16 amino acids. The CDR3 spells CASRSSLVGGTDTQYF. In DNA, the CDR3 is TGTGCCAGCAGGTCCTCCTTGGTCGGTGGGACAGATACGCAGTATTTT.

The V call is TRBV11-2, the J call TRBJ2-1; D is unclear. From germline, CDR1 is SGHAT and CDR2 FQNNGV. The CDR3 spans 15 residues. Trimming pared 7 bases from V and 4 bases from J, leaving 17 bases between. The CDR3 is CASIPGASYYNEQFF. CDR3 bases: TGTGCCAGCATCCCCGGAGCCTCTTATTACAATGAGCAGTTCTTC. The full variable domain, completed using reference TRBV11-2 and TRBJ2-1, is EAGVAQSPRYKIIEKRQSVAFWCNPISGHATLYWYQQILGQGPKLLIQFQNNGVVDDSQLPKDRFSAERLKGVDSTLKIQPAKLEDSAVYLCASIPGASYYNEQFFGPGTRLTVL.

The rearrangement uses TRBV27 and TRBJ2-3, with D perhaps matching TRBD1 or TRBD2 (5 bases each). This CDR3 region has 15 residues. CDR1 is MNHEY and CDR2 is SMNVEV in the germline V gene (reference sequence). V lost 0 bases, J lost 4 bases, and 11 bases lay in between. The CDR3 DNA sequence: TGTGCCAGCAGTTTATCGTTGGGGGTGGCAGATACGCAGTATTTT. The encoded protein is CASSLSLGVADTQYF.

The chain has TRBV12-3 or TRBV12-4 and TRBJ2-1; 15 nucleotides match TRBD2. This CDR3 has 18 amino acids. V was clipped by 6 bases and J by 3 bases; unmatched bases: 9. The CDR3 region is CASRGGTSGRSIYNEQFF. CDR3 nucleotides: TGTGCCAGCAGGGGCGGGACTAGCGGGAGGAGTATCTACAATGAGCAGTTCTTC.

This chain joins TRBV27 and TRBJ2-6; TRBD1 or TRBD2 may be the D gene (5 bases each). Per germline, CDR1 MNHEY and CDR2 SMNVEV (reference sequence). V was pared by 3 bases and J by 0 bases, with 6 bases between. The CDR3 consists of 15 residues. This CDR3 reads CASSLGTSGANVLTF. In nucleotides, the CDR3 is TGTGCCAGCAGTTTGGGGACCTCTGGGGCCAACGTCCTGACTTTC.

The CDR3 loop reads CSAPTGTAGYEQYF. As DNA, the CDR3 is TGCAGTGCTCCTACCGGGACAGCCGGTTACGAGCAGTACTTC. V usage is TRBV20-1 and J usage is TRBJ2-7; 7 positions agree with TRBD1. V was pared by 5 bases and J by 4 bases, with 11 bases of the junction left unmatched. CDR1 is DFQATT, CDR2 SNEGSKA, per germline (reference sequence). This CDR3 is built from 14 residues.

The chain links TRBV29-1 to TRBJ1-3; 8 nucleotides line up with TRBD1. Germline V gene lookup returns CDR1 SQVTM and CDR2 ANQGSEA. Unmatched junction bases numbered 13, after V lost 0 bases and J lost 0 bases. This CDR3 comprises 19 residues. As DNA, the CDR3 is TGCAGCGTTGAAGATAGGTCCTTTAAAGGGACAGGCTCTGGAAACACCATATATTTT. It yields the protein CSVEDRSFKGTGSGNTIYF.

The J gene is TRBJ1-2, the V gene TRBV19, with D tentatively TRBD1 (6 bases). The V gene lost 5 bases and the J gene lost 8 bases, with 9 bases spanning the gap. This CDR3 spans 11 amino acids. Germline V gene sequence: CDR1 LNHDA, CDR2 SQIVND (reference sequence). CDR3 nucleotide sequence: TGTGCCAGTAGTCGGACAGACGGCTACACCTTC. Translation: CASSRTDGYTF.

This clonotype was seen more than once but under ten times. In DNA form, the CDR3 reads TGCGCCAGCAGCCAAGATAGCGGGGCCTACAATGAGCAGTTCTTC. It yields the protein CASSQDSGAYNEQFF. The chain couples TRBV4-3 to TRBJ2-1, with TRBD2 identical over 8 bases. The CDR3 extends over 15 amino acids. J lost 2 bases, V lost 0 bases, and 0 bases had no gene match. CDR1 LGHNA and CDR2 YSLEER come from the germline V gene.

The rearrangement links TRBV28 to TRBJ1-5; 7 positions match TRBD1. J gave up 1 base and V 10 bases, and 7 bases lay outside the gene matches. Looked up from germline, CDR1 is MDHEN and CDR2 is SYDVKM. The CDR3 totals 14 residues. CDR3 nucleotide sequence: TGTGCCATTACGACAGGGTCGAGCAATCAGCCCCAGCATTTT. It is translated as CAITTGSSNQPQHF.

The chain carries TRBV20-1 and TRBJ2-7; D unclear. V lost 0 bases, J lost 2 bases, and 17 bases lay in between. In germline, CDR1 is DFQATT, CDR2 SNEGSKA (reference sequence). The CDR3 spans 16 residues. This chain's CDR3 is CSARDYQVEETYEQYF. The DNA of the CDR3 is TGCAGTGCTAGAGATTATCAGGTCGAAGAAACCTACGAGCAGTACTTC.

The chain is built from TRBV5-4 and TRBJ1-2, with D possibly being TRBD1 (6 bases). Per germline, CDR1 SGHNT and CDR2 YYREEE (reference sequence). The CDR3 totals 13 residues. V shed 4 bases and J shed 7 bases, with 14 bases lying between them. The CDR3 loop is CASSLKTGAGYTF. In nucleotides, the CDR3 is TGTGCCAGCAGCCTCAAGACAGGAGCTGGCTACACCTTC.

CDR3 sequence (DNA): TGTGCCAGCAGCTTCGGCGCGGGAGGGGATGAGCAGTTCTTC. It specifies CASSFGAGGDEQFF. The V gene is TRBV11-3, the J gene TRBJ2-1; 9 positions agree with TRBD2. J lost 8 bases, V lost 3 bases, and 5 bases had no gene match. CDR1 is SGHNT and CDR2 is YENEEA in the germline V gene. The CDR3 length is 14 residues.

The chain links TRBV28 to TRBJ2-7; D possibly corresponds to TRBD2 (5 bases). Trimming left V 2 bases short and J 3 bases short, with 8 bases between. This CDR3 has 13 residues. The germline gives CDR1 MDHEN, CDR2 SYDVKM. This chain's CDR3 is CASSLLRGYEQYF. CDR3 bases: TGTGCCAGCAGTTTACTTCGGGGCTACGAGCAGTACTTC.

This clonotype was observed once. The V call is TRBV9, the J call TRBJ2-7; TRBD2 matches 8 bases. The J segment lost 4 bases and the V segment lost 3 bases, leaving 12 bases of the junction unmatched. The CDR3 runs 16 residues. Germline CDR1 is SGDLS and CDR2 is YYNGEE. CDR3 nucleotides: TGTGCCAGCAGCGGGGGAGGGAGCGGGAGTCAGTACGAGCAGTACTTC. It specifies CASSGGGSGSQYEQYF.

The gene calls are TRBV25-1 and TRBJ2-5, with D perhaps matching TRBD2 (5 bases). Germline loops: CDR1 MGHDK, CDR2 SYGVNS. The CDR3 has 17 residues. Trimming took off 3 bases at V and 2 bases at J, with 19 bases between the two ends. CDR3 in DNA: TGTGCCAGCAGTGACTCCCCCCCGAGCCGAGGGCAAGAGACCCAGTACTTC. Amino acids: CASSDSPPSRGQETQYF.

In this sample, this clonotype turned up once. This chain uses TRBV3-1 with TRBJ1-5, with D perhaps TRBD1 (5 bases). CDR3 length equals 14 residues. Germline assignment: CDR1 LGHDT and CDR2 YNNKEL (reference sequence). V shed 0 bases and J shed 6 bases, with 9 bases lying between them. The CDR3: CASSQDVGGQPQHF. The DNA of the CDR3 is TGTGCCAGCAGCCAAGATGTGGGGGGTCAGCCCCAGCATTTT.

This chain joins TRBV4-1 and TRBJ1-2; D unclear. V lost 1 base and J 7 bases, leaving 10 bases between the germline ends. The CDR3 runs to 13 residues. CDR1 is MGHRA and CDR2 is YSYEKL in the germline V gene. CDR3 bases: TGCGCCAGCAGCCAAGTCGAGGGTACTGGCTACACCTTC. Its protein is CASSQVEGTGYTF.

This chain joins TRBV29-1 and TRBJ1-2; 9 positions match TRBD1. The CDR3 runs to 14 residues. CDR1 SQVTM and CDR2 ANQGSEA come from the germline V gene. Trimming cost V 5 bases and J 8 bases; bases outside gene matches: 12. CDR3 nucleotides: TGCAGCGTTAAGGGACAGGGAACAAAGGAGGGCTACACCTTC. Translating it yields CSVKGQGTKEGYTF.

The chain joins TRBV7-9 to TRBJ2-5; a weak D match, TRBD1 (6 bases). Trimming took off 3 bases at V and 0 bases at J, with 8 bases between the two ends. The CDR3 covers 14 residues. Germline V gene sequence: CDR1 SEHNR, CDR2 FQNEAQ (reference sequence). As DNA, the CDR3 is TGTGCCAGCAGCTTCCAGGGGAACCAAGAGACCCAGTACTTC. It specifies CASSFQGNQETQYF.